The table lists the clone carrying this TCR beta chain with a count of one. Specified time point: blood from clinic visit 5 months post-surgery; TSC patient then seizure free. Only cases whose brain tissue showed the highest T cell transcript signatures were sequenced. Before surgery, patients took at least one anti-epileptic drug. CDR1 is LGHNA and CDR2 is YNFKEQ in the germline V gene. CDR3 length equals 12 residues. V was shortened by 7 bases and J by 4 bases, with 10 bases between the two germline ends. This specimen comes from a study of brain T cells in children with intractable seizures. Method: immunoSEQ multiplex PCR; TCRdb's copy keeps in-frame clones and lacks some. The data show about 350,000 clones, over 90% seen once.

This chain connects TRBV4-2 to TRBJ1-2, with TRBD1 as a possible D gene (5 bases). This sequence originates from a boy under three years old with tuberous sclerosis and intractable seizures. Sample: peripheral blood, taken 5 to 6 months after surgery. The CDR3 here is CASTGISYGYTF. The CDR3 DNA is TGTGCCAGCACAGGGATTAGCTATGGCTACACCTTC.